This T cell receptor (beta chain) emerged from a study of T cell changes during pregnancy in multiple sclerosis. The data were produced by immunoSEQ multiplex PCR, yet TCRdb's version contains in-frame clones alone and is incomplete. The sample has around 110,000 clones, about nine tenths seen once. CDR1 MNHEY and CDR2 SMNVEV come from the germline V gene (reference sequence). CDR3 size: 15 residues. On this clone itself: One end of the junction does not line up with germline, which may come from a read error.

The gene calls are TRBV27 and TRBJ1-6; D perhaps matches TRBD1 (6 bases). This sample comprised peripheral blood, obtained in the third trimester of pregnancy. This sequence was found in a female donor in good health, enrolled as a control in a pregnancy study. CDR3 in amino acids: CASSLSGVGDSPLHF. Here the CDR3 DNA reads TGTGCCAGCAGTCTATCAGGGGTAGGCGATTCACCCCTCCACTTT.